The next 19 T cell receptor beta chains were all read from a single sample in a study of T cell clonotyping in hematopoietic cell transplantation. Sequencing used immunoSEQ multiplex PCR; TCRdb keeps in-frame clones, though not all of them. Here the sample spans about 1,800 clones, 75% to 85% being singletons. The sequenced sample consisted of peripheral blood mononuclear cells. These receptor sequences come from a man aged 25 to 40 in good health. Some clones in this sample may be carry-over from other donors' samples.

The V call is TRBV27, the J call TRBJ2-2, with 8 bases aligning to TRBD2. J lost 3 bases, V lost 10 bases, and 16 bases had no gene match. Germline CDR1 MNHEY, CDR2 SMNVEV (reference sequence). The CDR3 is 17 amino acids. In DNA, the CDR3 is TGTGCCACTCTAGATACTCGGTGGCGGGGGGACACCGGGGAGCTGTTTTTT. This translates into CATLDTRWRGDTGELFF.

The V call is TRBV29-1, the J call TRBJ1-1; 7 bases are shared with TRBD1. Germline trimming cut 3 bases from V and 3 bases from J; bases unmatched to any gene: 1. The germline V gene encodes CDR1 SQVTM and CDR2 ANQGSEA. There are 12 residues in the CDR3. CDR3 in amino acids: CSVDQGDTEAFF. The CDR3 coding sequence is TGCAGCGTTGATCAGGGGGACACTGAAGCTTTCTTT.

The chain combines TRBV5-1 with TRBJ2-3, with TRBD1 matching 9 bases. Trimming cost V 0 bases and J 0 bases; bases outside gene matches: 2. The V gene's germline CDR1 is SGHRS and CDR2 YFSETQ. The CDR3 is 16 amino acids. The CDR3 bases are TGCGCCAGCAGCTTGGAGGGGACAGGGAGCACAGATACGCAGTATTTT. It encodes CASSLEGTGSTDTQYF.

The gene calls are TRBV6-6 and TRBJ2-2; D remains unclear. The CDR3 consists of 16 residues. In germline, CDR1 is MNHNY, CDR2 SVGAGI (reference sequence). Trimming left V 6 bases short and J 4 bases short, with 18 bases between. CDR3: CASRNTALGVTGELFF. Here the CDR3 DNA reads TGTGCCAGCAGAAACACCGCTTTGGGTGTCACCGGGGAGCTGTTTTTT.

Here the CDR3 DNA reads TGTGCCAGCAGCGCCGCTGGACAGCCTTCCTCGGAGCAGTACTTC. Translated, it gives CASSAAGQPSSEQYF. J is TRBJ2-7 and V is TRBV14; D is perhaps TRBD1 (6 bases). The germline gives CDR1 SGHDN, CDR2 FVKESK. The CDR3 consists of 15 residues. Trimming shortened V by 5 bases and J by 7 bases, and 21 bases separated the two germline ends.

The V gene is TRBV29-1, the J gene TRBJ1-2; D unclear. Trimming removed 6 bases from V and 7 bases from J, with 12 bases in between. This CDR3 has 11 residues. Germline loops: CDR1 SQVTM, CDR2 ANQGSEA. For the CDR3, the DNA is TGCAGCGTGGGAACAGATAGTGGCTACACCTTC. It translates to CSVGTDSGYTF.

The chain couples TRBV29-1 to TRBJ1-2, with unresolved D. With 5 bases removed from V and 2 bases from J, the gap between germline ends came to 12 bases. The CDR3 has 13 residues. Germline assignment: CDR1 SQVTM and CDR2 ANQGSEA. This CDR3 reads CSVYTPGNYGYTF. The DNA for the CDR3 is TGCAGCGTTTATACCCCGGGAAACTATGGCTACACCTTC.

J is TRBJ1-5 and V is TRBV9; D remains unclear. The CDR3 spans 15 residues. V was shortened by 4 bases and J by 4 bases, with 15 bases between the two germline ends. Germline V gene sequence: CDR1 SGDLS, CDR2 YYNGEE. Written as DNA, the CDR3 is TGTGCCAGCAGCATAAGTGGGCAGGCTAATCAGCCCCAGCATTTT. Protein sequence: CASSISGQANQPQHF.

CDR3 protein: CASSYVRGKGNTEAFF. The CDR3 DNA sequence: TGTGCCAGCAGTTACGTTCGGGGGAAGGGGAACACTGAAGCTTTCTTT. The V and J genes are TRBV6-5 and TRBJ1-1, with a tentative D call TRBD1 (5 bases). Trimming cost V 2 bases and J 1 base, with 14 bases left between them. CDR3 size: 16 residues. The germline CDR1 and CDR2 sequences are MNHEY and SVGAGI.

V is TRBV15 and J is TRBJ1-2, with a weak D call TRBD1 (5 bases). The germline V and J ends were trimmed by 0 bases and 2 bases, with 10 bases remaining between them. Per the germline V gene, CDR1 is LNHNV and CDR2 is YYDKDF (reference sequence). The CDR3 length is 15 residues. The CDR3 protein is CATSRDRGRNYGYTF. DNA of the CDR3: TGTGCCACCAGCAGAGATCGGGGCAGAAACTATGGCTACACCTTC.

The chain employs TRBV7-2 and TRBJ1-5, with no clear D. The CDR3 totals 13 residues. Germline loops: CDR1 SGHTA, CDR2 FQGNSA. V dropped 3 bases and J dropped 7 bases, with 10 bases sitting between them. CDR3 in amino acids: CASSFGPSQPQHF. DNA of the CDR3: TGTGCCAGCAGCTTTGGACCATCGCAGCCCCAGCATTTT.

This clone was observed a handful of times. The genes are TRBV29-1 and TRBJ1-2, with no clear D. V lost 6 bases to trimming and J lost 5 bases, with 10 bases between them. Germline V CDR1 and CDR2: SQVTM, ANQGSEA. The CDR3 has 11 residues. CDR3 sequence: CSVSVDYGYTF. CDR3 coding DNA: TGCAGCGTCTCCGTGGATTATGGCTACACCTTC.

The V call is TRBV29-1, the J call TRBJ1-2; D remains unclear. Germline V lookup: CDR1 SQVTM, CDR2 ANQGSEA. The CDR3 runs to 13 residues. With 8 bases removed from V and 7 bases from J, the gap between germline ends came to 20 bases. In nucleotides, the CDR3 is TGCAGCCCCACGGAGAGGTCAAAGCGTGGCTACACCTTC. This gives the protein CSPTERSKRGYTF. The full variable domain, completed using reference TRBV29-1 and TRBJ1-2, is SAVISQKPSRDICQRGTSLTIQCQVDSQVTMMFWYRQQPGQSLTLIATANQGSEATYESGFVIDKFPISRPNLTFSTLTVSNMSPEDSSIYLCSPTERSKRGYTFGSGTRLTVV.

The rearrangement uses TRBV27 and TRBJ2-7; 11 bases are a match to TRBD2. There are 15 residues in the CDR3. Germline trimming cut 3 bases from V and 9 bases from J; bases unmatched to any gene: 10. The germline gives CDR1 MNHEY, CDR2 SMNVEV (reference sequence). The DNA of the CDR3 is TGTGCCAGCAGTTTTTCCGGGACTAGCGGCCCCCGGCAGTACTTC. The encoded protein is CASSFSGTSGPRQYF.

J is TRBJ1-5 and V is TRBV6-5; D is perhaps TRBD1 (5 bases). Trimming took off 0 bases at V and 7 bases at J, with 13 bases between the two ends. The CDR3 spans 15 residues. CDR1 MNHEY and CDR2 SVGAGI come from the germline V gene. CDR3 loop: CASSYSQGSGQPQHF. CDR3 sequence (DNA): TGTGCCAGCAGTTACTCGCAGGGATCAGGCCAGCCCCAGCATTTT.

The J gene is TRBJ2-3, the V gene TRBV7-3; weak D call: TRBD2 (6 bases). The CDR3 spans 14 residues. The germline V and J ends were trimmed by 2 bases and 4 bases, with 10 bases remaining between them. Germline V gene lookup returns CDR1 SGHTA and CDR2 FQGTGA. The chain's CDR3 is CASSLDSGADTQYF. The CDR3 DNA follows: TGTGCCAGCAGCTTAGACTCGGGAGCAGATACGCAGTATTTT.

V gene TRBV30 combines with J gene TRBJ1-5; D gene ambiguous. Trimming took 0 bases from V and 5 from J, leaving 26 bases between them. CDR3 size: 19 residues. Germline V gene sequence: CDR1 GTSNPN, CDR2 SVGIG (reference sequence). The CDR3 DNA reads TGTGCCTGGAGTGTATACTGGTGGTGTGGGCTCAACACTCATCAGCCCCAGCATTTT. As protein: CAWSVYWWCGLNTHQPQHF. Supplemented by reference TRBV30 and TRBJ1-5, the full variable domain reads SQTIHQWPATLVQPVGSPLSLECTVEGTSNPNLYWYRQAAGRGLQLLFYSVGIGQISSEVPQNLSASRPQDRQFILSSKKLLLSDSGFYLCAWSVYWWCGLNTHQPQHFGDGTRLSIL.

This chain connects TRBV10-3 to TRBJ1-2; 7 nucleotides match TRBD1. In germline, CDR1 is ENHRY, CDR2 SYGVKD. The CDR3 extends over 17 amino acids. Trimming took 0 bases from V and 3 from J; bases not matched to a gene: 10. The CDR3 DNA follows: TGTGCCATCAGTGAGTCAAGGACAGGAATTGGAGACTATGGCTACACCTTC. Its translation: CAISESRTGIGDYGYTF.

The CDR3 DNA reads as TGTGCCGGTTCAAATTCCGGGACAGGCTATGGCTACACCTTC. Amino acids: CAGSNSGTGYGYTF. The genes are TRBV2 and TRBJ1-2; 8 nucleotides align to TRBD1. CDR1 and CDR2 (germline): SNHLY, FYNNEI. V shed 11 bases and J 4 bases; nucleotides not matched to a gene: 12. The CDR3 has 14 residues.